This record concerns one T cell receptor (beta chain) sequence. Many counts were recorded for this clonotype. The antigen it recognizes is unknown. No clone much larger than this one lies a single base away; base qualities are absent. The data originate from a study of CD8+CD57+ T cells in acquired aplastic anemia (dated by TCRdb to the late 2010s). For context, the study as a whole: Extracted DNA from sorted CD4+ and CD8+ cells averaged around 3.2 ug, ranging from roughly 0.19 to 27.4 ug. CD8+CD57+ expansion was defined as a frequency above the mean frequency observed in healthy subjects. The investigation overall reported the following: Roughly 30 CD8+ CDR3 sequences were shared between patients and controls but appeared highly expressed in patients and within their immunodominant clones. CD8+ Simpson's diversity did not differ significantly between patients and healthy controls (P=0.060).

Genomic DNA was used as template for profiling of TCR beta VDJ combinations and CDR3 sequences. TCR repertoire sequencing was run on an Illumina HiSeq 2000. The study's own analysis went as follows. TRBV/TRBJ rearrangement plots, CDR3 size and DJ length profiles, and Simpson's diversity index were used to assess repertoires. The most abundant DNA sequence in the deep sequencing data was taken as the immunodominant clone. CDR3 amino acid sequences were screened for sharing across subjects and compared with published repertoires and the VDJdb database. The raw public data were reprocessed by TCRdb itself: fastp quality trimming at Q25, MiXCR clonotype calling, in-frame beta chains only. Each record represents a unique CDR3 protein, reported with the most common genes and DNA among its rows. The V and J calls here are based on TCRdb, not the publication. The sample table contains about 180,000 distinct CDR3 sequences; only one count was recorded for 45% to 60% of them. Of the sample, approximately 12% is held by the ten largest clones.

The patients picked for sequencing were ones in whom flow cytometry had shown an expansion of CD8+CD57+ cells. Every patient had severe acquired aplastic anemia, diagnosed using the International Study of Aplastic Anemia and Agranulocytosis and Camitta criteria. No therapy had been received by the patients at the time of blood sampling. In the study, sorted CD4+ and CD8+ blood T cells from patients with severe aplastic anemia and from healthy subjects underwent deep sequencing of TCR repertoires. Patients were enrolled under clinicaltrials.gov protocols 00001620, 01623167, 00001397, 00071045, 00081523 and 00961064 in the USA. Ficoll-Paque density gradient centrifugation was used to isolate peripheral blood mononuclear cells. Before DNA extraction, CD4+ and CD8+ T cells were sorted with FACS or magnetic beads. Germline trimming amounts to 6 bases on V and 10 bases on J, with 9 as the count of junction bases outside the gene matches. From its cysteine to its phenylalanine, the CDR3 spans 15 amino acids. The only DNA kept is the CDR3, 45 bases in frame from the first base. CDR1 and CDR2 (MNHNS, SASEGT) derive from the germline V gene.

The sequenced sample was sorted CD4+, CD8+, or CD8+CD57+ T cells (not recorded which) from PBMCs. The origin of this receptor is a human donor with aplastic anemia. Here the chain combines TRBV6-1 and TRBJ1-6; 10 bases in the middle match TRBD1. DNA sequence: TGTGCCAGCAGAGCAGTGGGACAGGGGAGCTCACCCCTCCACTTT. Its translation reads: CASRAVGQGSSPLHF.